One and the same sample provided the 28 T cell receptor beta chains below, sequenced in a study of technical replicates of blood from several donors. Sequenced by immunoSEQ multiplex PCR; TCRdb stores in-frame clones only, minus some. This sample carries tens of thousands of clones, around 95% of them seen once, and the ten largest clones take about 0.37%. What was sequenced was T cells isolated from PBMCs. The source of these receptors is a human donor in good health.

The rearrangement uses TRBV27 and TRBJ2-1; 13 bases are a match to TRBD2. Per the germline V gene, CDR1 is MNHEY and CDR2 is SMNVEV (reference sequence). Trimming removed 8 bases from V and 10 bases from J; junction bases left unmatched: 11. The CDR3 spans 15 residues. CDR3 DNA: TGTGCCAGCTGCACCGGGACTAGCGGGATGGGAGAGCAGTTCTTC. It encodes CASCTGTSGMGEQFF.

The sample holds one count of this clone. The rearrangement joins TRBV28 to TRBJ2-5, with 9 positions matching TRBD2. The V gene end was trimmed by 8 bases and the J gene end by 4 bases; junction bases not matched to a gene: 14. Per germline, CDR1 MDHEN and CDR2 SYDVKM. The CDR3 runs to 16 residues. The CDR3 loop reads CASGNLAGEARETQYF. As DNA, the CDR3 is TGTGCCAGCGGAAACTTAGCGGGAGAAGCTCGAGAGACCCAGTACTTC.

The chain links TRBV9 to TRBJ2-1; TRBD2 matches at 8 bases. The V gene's germline CDR1 is SGDLS and CDR2 YYNGEE. This CDR3 has 16 amino acids. V lost 2 bases to trimming and J lost 3 bases; unmatched junction nucleotides: 7. CDR3 bases: TGTGCCAGCAGCGTGTCATCGGGGGGGTTCTACAATGAGCAGTTCTTC. Translation: CASSVSSGGFYNEQFF.

This chain joins TRBV28 and TRBJ2-5; TRBD2 aligns across 8 bases. The CDR3 runs 16 residues. The germline V gene encodes CDR1 MDHEN and CDR2 SYDVKM. V lost 5 bases, J lost 3 bases, and 11 bases stayed unmatched. CDR3 residues: CASSRYPGTSKETQYF. The CDR3 coding sequence is TGTGCCAGCAGTCGATACCCCGGGACTAGTAAAGAGACCCAGTACTTC.

The CDR3 loop is CASSSQGYNQPQHF. The CDR3 region has the DNA TGTGCCAGCAGCTCACAGGGATACAATCAGCCCCAGCATTTT. The genes are TRBV11-2 and TRBJ1-5; D is possibly TRBD1 (6 bases). The CDR3 length is 14 residues. V lost 4 bases and J 3 bases, leaving 10 bases between the germline ends. In germline, CDR1 is SGHAT, CDR2 FQNNGV.

The gene calls are TRBV19 and TRBJ2-2; possibly TRBD2 for D (6 bases). The CDR3 is 13 amino acids. The germline gives CDR1 LNHDA, CDR2 SQIVND (reference sequence). V was shortened by 9 bases and J by 1 base, with 9 bases between the two germline ends. The CDR3 sequence: CARRDGNTGELFF. In DNA form, the CDR3 reads TGTGCCAGGCGGGACGGGAACACCGGGGAGCTGTTTTTT.

This sequence joins TRBV5-1 and TRBJ2-3; D is uncertain. The V gene's germline CDR1 is SGHRS and CDR2 YFSETQ. V lost 0 bases and J 0 bases, leaving 8 bases between the germline ends. The CDR3 sequence is 15 residues long. CDR3 DNA sequence: TGCGCCAGCAGCTTGGACAACCCTAGCACAGATACGCAGTATTTT. Translating gives CASSLDNPSTDTQYF. Filled out from reference TRBV5-1 and TRBJ2-3, the complete variable domain reads KAGVTQTPRYLIKTRGQQVTLSCSPISGHRSVSWYQQTPGQGLQFLFEYFSETQRNKGNFPGRFSGRQFSNSRSEMNVSTLELGDSALYLCASSLDNPSTDTQYFGPGTRLTVL.

Remarks on this clone: One end of the junction varies from germline; a read error may be responsible. V usage is TRBV6-1 and J usage is TRBJ2-7; TRBD1 matches 10 bases. CDR1 is MNHNS, CDR2 SASEGT, per germline. This CDR3 spans 13 amino acids. The CDR3 DNA follows: TGTGCCAGCAGGACAGGGGGCTCCAACGAGCAGTACTTC. Translating gives CASRTGGSNEQYF.

This clone was recorded only once. V and J are TRBV11-2 and TRBJ2-3, with no clear D. V was trimmed by 0 bases and J by 4 bases, leaving 11 bases between them. The CDR3 runs to 15 residues. Germline CDR1 and CDR2: SGHAT and FQNNGV. This CDR3 reads CASSLEIRSADTQYF. CDR3 sequence (DNA): TGTGCCAGCAGCTTAGAAATTCGGAGCGCAGATACGCAGTATTTT.

CDR3 sequence reads: CASSWAGGGTEAFF. The CDR3 DNA sequence: TGTGCCAGCAGCTGGGCCGGGGGGGGAACTGAAGCTTTCTTT. The chain is built from TRBV5-4 and TRBJ1-1, with TRBD1 as a possible D gene (5 bases). The CDR3 length is 14 residues. V lost 3 bases, J lost 5 bases, and 14 bases lay in between. CDR1 is SGHNT, CDR2 YYREEE, per germline (reference sequence).

The chain couples TRBV2 to TRBJ1-5, with a possible D match to TRBD1 (5 bases). The germline V gene encodes CDR1 SNHLY and CDR2 FYNNEI. Trimming stripped 6 bases from V and 4 bases from J, with 16 bases between. The CDR3 is made up of 15 amino acids. The CDR3 loop is CASREGPKTNQPQHF. DNA for the CDR3: TGTGCCAGCAGGGAGGGGCCCAAGACTAATCAGCCCCAGCATTTT.

The J gene is TRBJ2-7, the V gene TRBV4-2, with TRBD1 identical over 10 bases. Per the germline V gene, CDR1 is LGHNA and CDR2 is YNFKEQ. Trimming removed 4 bases from V and 2 bases from J; junction bases left unmatched: 5. There are 15 residues in the CDR3. The CDR3 spells CASSRGTGEAYEQYF. For the CDR3, the DNA is TGTGCCAGCAGCCGCGGGACAGGGGAGGCCTACGAGCAGTACTTC.

The rearrangement uses TRBV30 and TRBJ1-5; D is undetermined. The CDR3 is 13 residues long. Trimming took 0 bases from V and 5 from J, leaving 8 bases between them. Germline CDR1 and CDR2: GTSNPN and SVGIG (reference sequence). The CDR3, as DNA: TGTGCCTGGAGTGTAAATACTCATCAGCCCCAGCATTTT. Protein sequence: CAWSVNTHQPQHF. The full variable domain, its missing parts supplied by reference TRBV30 and TRBJ1-5, is SQTIHQWPATLVQPVGSPLSLECTVEGTSNPNLYWYRQAAGRGLQLLFYSVGIGQISSEVPQNLSASRPQDRQFILSSKKLLLSDSGFYLCAWSVNTHQPQHFGDGTRLSIL.

J is TRBJ2-1 and V is TRBV7-3; 7 bases match TRBD2. V dropped 2 bases and J dropped 4; count of bases not matched to a gene: 5. This CDR3 is 15 amino acids long. CDR1 SGHTA and CDR2 FQGTGA come from the germline V gene. The CDR3 sequence is CASSLVGAGYNEQFF. CDR3 DNA: TGTGCCAGCAGCTTAGTCGGAGCGGGGTACAATGAGCAGTTCTTC.

The rearrangement joins TRBV7-2 to TRBJ1-3; 7 bases map to TRBD1. The germline V gene encodes CDR1 SGHTA and CDR2 FQGNSA. V was clipped by 3 bases and J by 4 bases; unmatched bases: 6. CDR3 length: 15 residues. The chain's CDR3 is CASSFDREWGNTIYF. CDR3 nucleotides: TGTGCCAGCAGCTTTGACAGGGAGTGGGGAAACACCATATATTTT.

The rearrangement joins TRBV5-1 to TRBJ2-7, with D unclear. CDR1 is SGHRS and CDR2 is YFSETQ in the germline V gene. This CDR3 has 14 amino acids. V shed 1 base and J shed 3 bases, with 11 bases lying between them. CDR3 sequence (DNA): TGCGCCAGCAGCTTGAACCCCAGTGGCTACGAGCAGTACTTC. Its protein product is CASSLNPSGYEQYF.

The chain has TRBV6-1 and TRBJ1-2; D is unclear. Trimming pared 3 bases from V and 8 bases from J, leaving 25 bases between. The germline V gene has CDR1 MNHNS and CDR2 SASEGT. The CDR3 loop spans 17 amino acids. CDR3 in DNA: TGTGCCAGCAGTGATCCCGGGAGAACCAGAAAATACTCGGGCTACACCTTC. As protein: CASSDPGRTRKYSGYTF.

J is TRBJ2-3 and V is TRBV9, with D perhaps matching TRBD2 (6 bases). This CDR3 region has 16 residues. V gave up 3 bases and J gave up 1 base, with 15 bases separating them. Germline lookup yields CDR1 SGDLS and CDR2 YYNGEE. CDR3 region: CASSAGGNLGTDTQYF. DNA of the CDR3: TGTGCCAGCAGCGCCGGCGGGAACCTAGGCACAGATACGCAGTATTTT.

V is TRBV29-1 and J is TRBJ1-2; TRBD1 matches 8 bases. CDR1 SQVTM and CDR2 ANQGSEA come from the germline V gene. The ends lost 8 bases at V and 9 bases at J; junction bases unmatched: 8. The CDR3 consists of 11 residues. CDR3 amino acids: CSTRQGFSYTF. The CDR3 nucleotides are TGCAGCACACGACAGGGGTTTAGCTACACCTTC.

The chain is built from TRBV5-1 and TRBJ1-5, with 9 bases matching TRBD1. Germline CDR1 reads SGHRS; CDR2 reads YFSETQ. With 5 bases clipped from V and 8 bases from J, the junction kept 14 bases outside the gene matches. The CDR3 extends over 16 amino acids. CDR3 residues: CASSKTPGQGGEPQHF. For the CDR3, the DNA is TGCGCCAGCAGTAAAACTCCGGGACAGGGAGGGGAGCCCCAGCATTTT.

The chain recombines TRBV7-2 with TRBJ2-7, with a possible D match to TRBD1 (6 bases). Germline CDR1 reads SGHTA; CDR2 reads FQGNSA. The CDR3 covers 14 residues. The germline V and J ends were trimmed by 5 bases and 7 bases, with 18 bases remaining between them. CDR3 sequence reads: CASSRTRTDGEQYF. CDR3 bases: TGTGCCAGCAGCCGAACTAGGACAGACGGAGAGCAGTACTTC.

V is TRBV4-2 and J is TRBJ2-7, with D maybe TRBD1 (5 bases). The CDR3 spans 14 residues. Trimming cost V 1 base and J 2 bases, with 9 bases left between them. The germline V gene encodes CDR1 LGHNA and CDR2 YNFKEQ. The CDR3 coding sequence is TGTGCCAGCAGCCAAGTCCGACAGACCTACGAGCAGTACTTC. Translated: CASSQVRQTYEQYF.

The chain joins TRBV7-9 to TRBJ2-5; D uncertain. The ends were cut back, 1 base at V and 5 bases at J, with 11 bases in the middle. The germline gives CDR1 SEHNR, CDR2 FQNEAQ (reference sequence). The CDR3 is made up of 14 amino acids. The CDR3, as DNA: TGTGCCAGCAGCTTAGTTGGAGTGCTGGAGACCCAGTACTTC. As protein: CASSLVGVLETQYF.

The V gene is TRBV19, the J gene TRBJ2-1; perhaps TRBD2 as D (6 bases). CDR1 LNHDA and CDR2 SQIVND come from the germline V gene (reference sequence). Trimming took off 3 bases at V and 5 bases at J, with 14 bases between the two ends. CDR3 length: 15 residues. CDR3 sequence: CASSISSARDNEQFF. CDR3 DNA sequence: TGTGCCAGTAGTATTTCTAGCGCCAGGGACAATGAGCAGTTCTTC.

The rearrangement joins TRBV6-5 to TRBJ1-2, with D hard to call. Trimming cost V 2 bases and J 2 bases, with 9 bases left between them. Germline V gene data show CDR1 as MNHEY and CDR2 as SVGAGI. This CDR3 spans 14 amino acids. As DNA, the CDR3 is TGTGCCAGCAGTTACGTCCCATCCAACTATGGCTACACCTTC. Its protein product is CASSYVPSNYGYTF.

The chain recombines TRBV28 with TRBJ2-3; 16 nucleotides line up with TRBD2. With 7 bases clipped from V and 2 bases from J, the junction kept 6 bases outside the gene matches. Germline CDR1 MDHEN, CDR2 SYDVKM. This CDR3 comprises 17 residues. The CDR3 nucleotides are TGTGCCAGCACCTCCGGGACTAGCGGGAGGGCCACAGATACGCAGTATTTT. Protein: CASTSGTSGRATDTQYF.

This clone was seen a single time. V and J are TRBV6-5 and TRBJ1-1; 10 bases match TRBD1. Looked up from germline, CDR1 is MNHEY and CDR2 is SVGAGI. The CDR3 is 14 residues long. After removal of 2 bases from V and 4 bases from J, the junction contained 1 base not matched to a gene. The CDR3 loop is CASSYRDRGTEAFF. The CDR3 coding sequence is TGTGCCAGCAGTTACAGGGACAGGGGCACTGAAGCTTTCTTT.

The chain has TRBV6-5 and TRBJ2-7, with a tentative D call TRBD2 (5 bases). Germline-derived CDR1 and CDR2 are MNHEY and SVGAGI. CDR3 size: 14 residues. V was clipped by 2 bases and J by 4 bases, with 12 bases between them. CDR3 bases: TGTGCCAGCAGTTACACTAGGTTCCTTTACGAGCAGTACTTC. Its protein product is CASSYTRFLYEQYF.